A single sample gave rise to the 5 T cell receptor beta chains below, sequenced in a study of CXCR3-negative and CXCR3-positive naive CD8 T cells. No cognate antigen is known for these TCRs. Broader study findings: Higher TRB CDR3 hydrophobicity marked CXCR3-positive naive cells relative to CXCR3-negative naive cells.

In preparing the TRB cDNA libraries, 5' RACE with UMI labels was used. TCRdb reworked the 5' RACE reads into one entry per CDR3 protein, no DNA. This sample's clone table lists roughly 110,000 distinct CDR3 sequences. The sequencing input was naive CXCR3+ CD8+ T cells from blood. Documented subset: CD45RO-CCR7+CD27+CD95- naive CD8+ T cells expressing CXCR3 (TNR3+). The receptors here all came from a human donor in good health. Some clones in this sample may be carry-over from other donors' samples.

The chain joins TRBV29-1 to TRBJ2-5; TCRdb selects TRBD2, and the lack of DNA leaves this call unchecked. This CDR3 is built from 14 residues. In germline, CDR1 is SQVTM, CDR2 ANQGSEA. The CDR3 sequence is CSVEDKGEVETQYF.

The V and J genes are TRBV27 and TRBJ2-1; with no DNA, the TCRdb D assignment of TRBD2 cannot be verified. The CDR3 is 17 residues long. Germline V CDR1 and CDR2: MNHEY, SMNVEV (reference sequence). The chain's CDR3 is CASSSGLAGRSYNEQFF.

The chain uses TRBV3-1 and TRBJ1-2. CDR3 length: 16 amino acids. Per the germline V gene, CDR1 is LGHDT and CDR2 is YNNKEL (reference sequence). The CDR3 sequence: CASSKAEQAPNYGYTF.

The chain has TRBV20-1 and TRBJ2-5; without DNA, the TCRdb call of TRBD2 cannot be checked. Germline V gene sequence: CDR1 DFQATT, CDR2 SNEGSKA (reference sequence). This CDR3 region has 11 residues. The CDR3 protein is CGCLEGETQYF.

The chain uses TRBV12-3 or TRBV12-4 and TRBJ2-7; TCRdb's D gene call, TRBD1, goes unchecked for lack of DNA. This CDR3 comprises 14 residues. CDR3 residues: CASREDREEDEQYF.